These 14 T cell receptor beta chains were all obtained from the same sample, sequenced in a study of early stage breast cancer tumors. Using immunoSEQ multiplex PCR, the repertoire was profiled, and TCRdb retains in-frame clones only, with some absent. The data contain fewer than 90,000 clones, roughly 84% of them singletons. Sequencing was carried out using blood. The receptor set was obtained from a person aged 55 to 69 with breast cancer.

The rearrangement joins TRBV5-1 to TRBJ2-1, with D perhaps matching TRBD2 (5 bases). The germline gives CDR1 SGHRS, CDR2 YFSETQ. This CDR3 region has 16 residues. V lost 6 bases to trimming and J lost 4 bases, with 20 bases between them. CDR3 bases: TGCGCCAGCACATTTGCGGAGGCCACGGGGTACAATGAGCAGTTCTTC. Its translation is CASTFAEATGYNEQFF.

The chain carries TRBV2 and TRBJ2-3; 7 bases match TRBD2. CDR1 and CDR2 from the germline V gene are SNHLY and FYNNEI. V gave up 3 bases and J gave up 6 bases; unmatched junction bases: 0. The CDR3 has 12 amino acids. CDR3 DNA sequence: TGTGCCAGCAGTGACGGGGGGGATACGCAGTATTTT. Protein product: CASSDGGDTQYF.

The chain recombines TRBV19 with TRBJ2-2; 7 nucleotides line up with TRBD2. The CDR3 loop spans 14 amino acids. V lost 5 bases, J lost 8 bases, and 8 bases stayed unmatched. The germline V gene encodes CDR1 LNHDA and CDR2 SQIVND (reference sequence). CDR3 DNA sequence: TGTGCCAGTAGTGTTCCTAGCGGATGGGGGGAGCTGTTTTTT. Translated, it gives CASSVPSGWGELFF.

The genes are TRBV27 and TRBJ2-1; tentative D call: TRBD1 (6 bases). This CDR3 has 14 residues. With 2 bases removed from V and 8 bases from J, the gap between germline ends came to 13 bases. Germline V gene lookup returns CDR1 MNHEY and CDR2 SMNVEV (reference sequence). The CDR3 DNA sequence: TGTGCCAGCAGTTTAGCGGCCCAGGGGTATGAGCAGTTCTTC. Protein sequence: CASSLAAQGYEQFF.

V and J are TRBV7-2 and TRBJ2-3, with D unresolved. The CDR3 length is 13 residues. The germline V and J ends were trimmed by 2 bases and 9 bases, with 12 bases remaining between them. The germline CDR1 and CDR2 sequences are SGHTA and FQGNSA. The CDR3 DNA reads as TGTGCCAGCAGCTTACGAGGCTCCGGGACGCAGTATTTT. Its protein product is CASSLRGSGTQYF.

This sequence joins TRBV30 and TRBJ2-5; a possible D gene is TRBD2 (6 bases). The CDR3 has 14 amino acids. Trimming left V 0 bases short and J 3 bases short, with 11 bases between. Germline lookup yields CDR1 GTSNPN and CDR2 SVGIG (reference sequence). The CDR3 protein is CAWSVRGLEETQYF. CDR3 nucleotide sequence: TGTGCCTGGAGTGTGCGGGGATTGGAAGAGACCCAGTACTTC. The full variable domain, its missing parts supplied by reference TRBV30 and TRBJ2-5, is SQTIHQWPATLVQPVGSPLSLECTVEGTSNPNLYWYRQAAGRGLQLLFYSVGIGQISSEVPQNLSASRPQDRQFILSSKKLLLSDSGFYLCAWSVRGLEETQYFGPGTRLLVL.

V gene TRBV5-1 combines with J gene TRBJ1-1; D remains ambiguous. Per the germline V gene, CDR1 is SGHRS and CDR2 is YFSETQ. The length of the CDR3 is 12 residues. The V end lost 1 base, the J end lost 8 bases, and 9 bases lay between the germline ends. In DNA, the CDR3 is TGCGCCAGCAGCTTGCCAGGAGCGGAAGCTTTCTTT. Its protein product is CASSLPGAEAFF.

The chain recombines TRBV7-2 with TRBJ2-2; D remains unclear. The CDR3 loop spans 14 amino acids. Germline CDR1 and CDR2: SGHTA and FQGNSA. V was clipped by 3 bases and J by 2 bases, with 7 bases between them. The CDR3 bases are TGTGCCAGCAGCTTGTTCAGCAACACCGGGGAGCTGTTTTTT. It specifies CASSLFSNTGELFF.

This sequence joins TRBV30 and TRBJ1-3, with D possibly being TRBD1 (6 bases). The CDR3 runs to 14 residues. Trimming took off 5 bases at V and 0 bases at J, with 11 bases between the two ends. Germline loops: CDR1 GTSNPN, CDR2 SVGIG (reference sequence). The chain's CDR3 is CAWDLGASGNTIYF. The CDR3 bases are TGTGCCTGGGACCTGGGGGCCTCTGGAAACACCATATATTTT.

This clone has only a few counts. CDR3 coding DNA: TGTGCCAGCACCCTAGCGGGAGCCTACGAGCAGTACTTC. Amino acids: CASTLAGAYEQYF. The chain combines TRBV28 with TRBJ2-7; 10 bases fit TRBD2. The CDR3 runs to 13 residues. With V trimmed by 7 bases and J by 2 bases, 2 bases remained unmatched. Germline values: CDR1 MDHEN, CDR2 SYDVKM.

This chain connects TRBV2 to TRBJ1-4; 7 bases are a match to TRBD1. V gave up 6 bases and J gave up 7 bases; unmatched junction bases: 5. Germline V gene data show CDR1 as SNHLY and CDR2 as FYNNEI. The CDR3 has 13 residues. The CDR3 DNA sequence: TGTGCCAGCAGCCGGGACAGCTTTGAAAAACTGTTTTTT. Residues: CASSRDSFEKLFF.

The gene calls are TRBV5-4 and TRBJ2-3; D is undetermined. V shed 1 base and J shed 0 bases, with 6 bases lying between them. The CDR3 loop spans 14 amino acids. Germline loops: CDR1 SGHNT, CDR2 YYREEE (reference sequence). The CDR3 DNA reads TGTGCCAGCAGCTTGACGTCTAGCACAGATACGCAGTATTTT. Translation gives CASSLTSSTDTQYF. The entire variable domain, with the rest obtained from reference TRBV5-4 and TRBJ2-3, is as follows: ETGVTQSPTHLIKTRGQQVTLRCSSQSGHNTVSWYQQALGQGPQFIFQYYREEENGRGNFPPRFSGLQFPNYSSELNVNALELDDSALYLCASSLTSSTDTQYFGPGTRLTVL.

CDR3 coding DNA: TGTGCCAGCAGGCAGACCGGGCGCACAGATACGCAGTATTTT. It translates to CASRQTGRTDTQYF. This rearrangement joins TRBV5-6 to TRBJ2-3; no clear D gene. The V end lost 5 bases, the J end lost 1 base, and 11 bases lay between the germline ends. Germline CDR1 and CDR2: SGHDT and YYEEEE. The CDR3 totals 14 residues. Full variable domain (outside the CDR3, taken from reference TRBV5-6 and TRBJ2-3): DAGVTQSPTHLIKTRGQQVTLRCSPKSGHDTVSWYQQALGQGPQFIFQYYEEEERQRGNFPDRFSGHQFPNYSSELNVNALLLGDSALYLCASRQTGRTDTQYFGPGTRLTVL.

V is TRBV7-6 and J is TRBJ2-3; D remains ambiguous. CDR1 is SGHVS, CDR2 FNYEAQ, per germline. CDR3 length: 12 amino acids. V lost 5 bases to trimming and J lost 4 bases, with 7 bases between them. This CDR3 reads CASSPQADTQYF. The CDR3 region has the DNA TGTGCCAGCAGCCCCCAGGCAGATACGCAGTATTTT.